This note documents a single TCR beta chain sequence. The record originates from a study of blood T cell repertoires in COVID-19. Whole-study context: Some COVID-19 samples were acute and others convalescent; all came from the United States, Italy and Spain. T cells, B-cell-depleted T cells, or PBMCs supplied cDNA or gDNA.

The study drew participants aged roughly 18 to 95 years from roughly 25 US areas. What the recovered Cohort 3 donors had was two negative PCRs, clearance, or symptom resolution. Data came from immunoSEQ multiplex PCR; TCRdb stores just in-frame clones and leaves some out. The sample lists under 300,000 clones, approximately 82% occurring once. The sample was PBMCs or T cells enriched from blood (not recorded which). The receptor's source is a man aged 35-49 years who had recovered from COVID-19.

The CDR3 region has the DNA TGTGCCAGCAGCGTAGCCGGACTAGCGGGGGGGATGAGCACAGATACGCAGTATTTT. The encoded protein is CASSVAGLAGGMSTDTQYF. V usage is TRBV9 and J usage is TRBJ2-3; 15 positions match TRBD2. CDR3 length equals 19 residues. Germline assignment: CDR1 SGDLS and CDR2 YYNGEE. V lost 0 bases, J lost 0 bases, and 5 bases stayed unmatched.